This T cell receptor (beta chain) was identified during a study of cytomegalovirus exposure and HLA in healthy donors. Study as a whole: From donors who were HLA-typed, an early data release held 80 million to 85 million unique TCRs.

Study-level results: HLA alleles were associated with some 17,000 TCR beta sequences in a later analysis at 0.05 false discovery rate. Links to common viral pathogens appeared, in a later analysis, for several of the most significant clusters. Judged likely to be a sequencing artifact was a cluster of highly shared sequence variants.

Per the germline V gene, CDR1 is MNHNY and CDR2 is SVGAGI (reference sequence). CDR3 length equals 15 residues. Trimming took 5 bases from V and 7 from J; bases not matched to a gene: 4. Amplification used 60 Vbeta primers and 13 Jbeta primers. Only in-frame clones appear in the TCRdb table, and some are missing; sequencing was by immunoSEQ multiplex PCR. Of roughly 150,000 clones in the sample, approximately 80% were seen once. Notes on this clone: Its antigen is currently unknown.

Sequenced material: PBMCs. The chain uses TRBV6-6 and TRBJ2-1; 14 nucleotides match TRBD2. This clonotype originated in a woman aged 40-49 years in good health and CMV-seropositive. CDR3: CASSAGLAGVNEQFF. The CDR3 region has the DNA TGTGCCAGCAGTGCGGGACTAGCGGGAGTTAATGAGCAGTTCTTC.